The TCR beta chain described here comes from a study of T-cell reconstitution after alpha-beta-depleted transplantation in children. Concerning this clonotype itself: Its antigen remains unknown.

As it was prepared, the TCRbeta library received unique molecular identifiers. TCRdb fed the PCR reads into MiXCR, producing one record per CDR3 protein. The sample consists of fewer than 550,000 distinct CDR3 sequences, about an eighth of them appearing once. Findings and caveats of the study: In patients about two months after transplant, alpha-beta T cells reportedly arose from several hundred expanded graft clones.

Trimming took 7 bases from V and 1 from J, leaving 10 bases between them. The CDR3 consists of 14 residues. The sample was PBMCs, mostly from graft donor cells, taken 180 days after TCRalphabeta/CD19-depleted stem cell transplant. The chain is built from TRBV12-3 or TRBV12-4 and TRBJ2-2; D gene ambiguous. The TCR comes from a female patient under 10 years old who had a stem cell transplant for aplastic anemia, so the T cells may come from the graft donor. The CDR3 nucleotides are TGTGCCAGCACCCCCCCGGGGAACACCGGGGAGCTGTTTTTT. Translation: CASTPPGNTGELFF.